Shown below are 31 T cell receptor beta chains from a single sample sequenced in a study of blood T cell repertoires in COVID-19. Libraries were prepared by immunoSEQ multiplex PCR; TCRdb keeps only in-frame clonotypes and omits some of them. The sample has a few hundred thousand clones, 65% to 90% seen once. Sequenced material: peripheral blood. The receptors shown here come from a human donor in a cohort sampled during active COVID-19.

The chain links TRBV19 to TRBJ2-3; weak D call: TRBD2 (6 bases). Trimming cost V 1 base and J 4 bases, with 6 bases left between them. The CDR3 spans 13 residues. From germline, CDR1 is LNHDA and CDR2 SQIVND (reference sequence). As DNA, the CDR3 is TGTGCCAGTAGTATAGGGGGGGCAGATACGCAGTATTTT. This codes for CASSIGGADTQYF.

V and J are TRBV5-4 and TRBJ2-3; D unclear. The CDR3 spans 13 residues. The V gene's germline CDR1 is SGHNT and CDR2 YYREEE (reference sequence). V shed 4 bases and J shed 1 base, with 7 bases lying between them. CDR3 amino acids: CASSTEGTDTQYF. CDR3 in DNA: TGTGCCAGCAGCACCGAGGGCACAGATACGCAGTATTTT.

This chain links TRBV3-1 (or the pseudogene TRBV3-2) with TRBJ2-5, with 9 bases that match TRBD2. This CDR3 has 17 residues. V trimming: 3 bases; J trimming: 5 bases; junction bases outside the gene matches: 13. The V gene's germline CDR1 is LGHDT and CDR2 YNNKEL (reference sequence). The CDR3 loop reads CASSHSLSGRVEETQYF. CDR3 bases: TGTGCCAGCAGCCATTCGCTTAGCGGGAGAGTCGAGGAGACCCAGTACTTC.

The chain combines TRBV30 with TRBJ2-2; possible D gene TRBD2, 6 bases. This CDR3 contains 15 residues. CDR1 is GTSNPN and CDR2 is SVGIG in the germline V gene (reference sequence). V lost 6 bases, J lost 4 bases, and 18 bases lay in between. The CDR3 spells CACVCGTPFTGELFF. The CDR3 region has the DNA TGTGCCTGCGTTTGCGGGACCCCGTTCACCGGGGAGCTGTTTTTT.

The V call is TRBV5-4, the J call TRBJ2-3; the match to TRBD2 covers 10 bases. The CDR3 length is 18 residues. The germline CDR1 and CDR2 sequences are SGHNT and YYREEE (reference sequence). V lost 4 bases to trimming and J lost 3 bases; unmatched junction nucleotides: 14. The CDR3 sequence: CASSASSGRAVNTDTQYF. The DNA of the CDR3 is TGTGCCAGCAGCGCCAGCAGCGGGAGGGCCGTTAATACAGATACGCAGTATTTT.

The chain is built from TRBV5-1 and TRBJ1-3; 7 bases agree with TRBD1. V gave up 3 bases and J gave up 1 base; unmatched junction bases: 10. Per the germline V gene, CDR1 is SGHRS and CDR2 is YFSETQ. The CDR3 runs to 17 residues. CDR3: CASSSLRGGQSGNTIYF. The DNA of the CDR3 is TGCGCCAGCAGCTCATTAAGAGGGGGCCAATCTGGAAACACCATATATTTT.

This clone was observed a single time. This chain links TRBV5-6 with TRBJ2-1; D is unclear. The CDR3 loop spans 12 amino acids. The germline V and J ends were trimmed by 0 bases and 5 bases, with 3 bases remaining between them. The germline gives CDR1 SGHDT, CDR2 YYEEEE. The CDR3 sequence: CASSLADNEQFF. CDR3 DNA sequence: TGTGCCAGCAGCTTGGCCGACAATGAGCAGTTCTTC.

The chain is built from TRBV28 and TRBJ2-7; 10 bases fit TRBD2. The CDR3 extends over 16 amino acids. Germline CDR1 and CDR2: MDHEN and SYDVKM. V was clipped by 4 bases and J by 3 bases; unmatched bases: 9. CDR3 protein: CASSWGGLADDYEQYF. The CDR3 DNA reads TGTGCCAGCAGTTGGGGCGGACTAGCGGATGACTACGAGCAGTACTTC.

The chain couples TRBV11-2 to TRBJ2-3; a possible D gene is TRBD1 (6 bases). V shed 7 bases and J shed 8 bases, with 22 bases lying between them. This CDR3 is 15 amino acids long. Germline CDR1 reads SGHAT; CDR2 reads FQNNGV. CDR3: CASTFRDTAYGTQYF. Written as DNA, the CDR3 is TGTGCCAGCACCTTTCGGGACACAGCGTATGGTACGCAGTATTTT.

The chain employs TRBV15 and TRBJ1-2; 8 nucleotides agree with TRBD1. J was trimmed by 7 bases and V by 0 bases; bases with no gene match: 4. Germline V CDR1 and CDR2: LNHNV, YYDKDF (reference sequence). CDR3 length equals 14 residues. The CDR3 spells CATSRDQGALGYTF. CDR3 nucleotide sequence: TGTGCCACCAGCAGAGATCAGGGGGCGCTTGGCTACACCTTC.

The sample holds one count of this clone. J is TRBJ2-5 and V is TRBV10-3, with TRBD2 as a possible D gene (7 bases). The CDR3 extends over 13 amino acids. V was clipped by 3 bases and J by 5 bases, with 10 bases between them. The germline CDR1 and CDR2 sequences are ENHRY and SYGVKD. CDR3 DNA: TGTGCCATCAGTGACCGGGGGGCGGAGACCCAGTACTTC. Translating it yields CAISDRGAETQYF.

This chain links TRBV11-1 with TRBJ2-7; 8 positions match TRBD1. CDR1 SGHAT and CDR2 FQDESV come from the germline V gene (reference sequence). The CDR3 consists of 12 residues. V was pared by 5 bases and J by 4 bases, with 1 base of the junction left unmatched. The CDR3 region has the DNA TGTGCCAGCAGCAACAGGGGGTACGAGCAGTACTTC. Amino acids: CASSNRGYEQYF. Variable domain in full (rest from reference TRBV11-1 and TRBJ2-7): EAEVAQSPRYKITEKSQAVAFWCDPISGHATLYWYRQILGQGPELLVQFQDESVVDDSQLPKDRFSAERLKGVDSTLKIQPAELGDSAMYLCASSNRGYEQYFGPGTRLTVT.

The chain joins TRBV5-1 to TRBJ1-6, with D possibly TRBD1 on 6 matching bases. V dropped 2 bases and J dropped 7 bases, with 13 bases sitting between them. The CDR3 covers 15 residues. Per germline, CDR1 SGHRS and CDR2 YFSETQ. CDR3 nucleotide sequence: TGCGCCAGCAGCTTCGAGGGGGTAAACAATTCACCCCTCCACTTT. Protein: CASSFEGVNNSPLHF.

The V call is TRBV19, the J call TRBJ1-1, with 10 bases identical to TRBD1. With V trimmed by 5 bases and J by 5 bases, 8 bases remained unmatched. The germline V gene encodes CDR1 LNHDA and CDR2 SQIVND (reference sequence). The length of the CDR3 is 15 residues. CDR3 nucleotides: TGTGCCAGTAGTGAGACCGGGACAGGGGTAACTGAAGCTTTCTTT. As protein: CASSETGTGVTEAFF. Combining the CDR3 with reference TRBV19 and TRBJ1-1 gives the whole variable domain DGGITQSPKYLFRKEGQNVTLSCEQNLNHDAMYWYRQDPGQGLRLIYYSQIVNDFQKGDIAEGYSVSREKKESFPLTVTSAQKNPTAFYLCASSETGTGVTEAFFGQGTRLTVV.

This chain links TRBV11-2 with TRBJ2-7, with a tentative D call TRBD1 (5 bases). CDR1 is SGHAT and CDR2 is FQNNGV in the germline V gene. The CDR3 runs 14 residues. Trimming left V 2 bases short and J 2 bases short, with 10 bases between. The CDR3 nucleotides are TGTGCCAGCAGCTTACAAACAGGACCCTACGAGCAGTACTTC. The encoded protein is CASSLQTGPYEQYF.

The V and J genes are TRBV12-3 or TRBV12-4 and TRBJ2-2; D possibly corresponds to TRBD1 (5 bases). V dropped 5 bases and J dropped 5 bases, with 9 bases sitting between them. This CDR3 spans 13 amino acids. This chain's CDR3 is CASSIRVTGELFF. The DNA for the CDR3 is TGTGCCAGCAGTATCAGGGTTACCGGGGAGCTGTTTTTT.

As regards this clone: An end of the junction differs from the germline gene, which may be a read error. The chain has TRBV5-6 and TRBJ2-7; 10 nucleotides agree with TRBD2. The CDR3 consists of 13 residues. The germline V gene encodes CDR1 SGHDT and CDR2 YYEEEE. CDR3 DNA sequence: TGTGCCAGCAGCTTGAATAGCGGGAGGTCTTCGGACTTC. It yields the protein CASSLNSGRSSDF. The full variable domain, rest sourced from reference TRBV5-6 and TRBJ2-7, is DAGVTQSPTHLIKTRGQQVTLRCSPKSGHDTVSWYQQALGQGPQFIFQYYEEEERQRGNFPDRFSGHQFPNYSSELNVNALLLGDSALYLCASSLNSGRSSDFGPGTRLTVT.

V gene TRBV4-1 combines with J gene TRBJ1-4; the match to TRBD1 covers 7 bases. The V segment lost 7 bases and the J segment 8 bases; nucleotides outside the gene matches: 13. This CDR3 contains 15 residues. Germline CDR1 reads MGHRA; CDR2 reads YSYEKL. The CDR3 DNA follows: TGCGCCAGCACCCCAGTAGACAGGGTGTTCGAAAAACTGTTTTTT. This encodes CASTPVDRVFEKLFF.

This chain links TRBV5-8 with TRBJ1-1; 7 bases fit TRBD1. CDR1 is SGHTS, CDR2 YDEGEE, per germline. V lost 5 bases and J lost 0; bases outside the gene matches: 4. This CDR3 region has 14 residues. The CDR3 loop reads CASRPGTVNTEAFF. The CDR3, as DNA: TGTGCCAGCAGACCCGGGACAGTGAACACTGAAGCTTTCTTT. The entire variable domain, with the rest obtained from reference TRBV5-8 and TRBJ1-1, is as follows: EAGVTQSPTHLIKTRGQQATLRCSPISGHTSVYWYQQALGLGLQFLLWYDEGEERNRGNFPPRFSGRQFPNYSSELNVNALELEDSALYLCASRPGTVNTEAFFGQGTRLTVV.

The CDR3 reads CASSPSGDGPQHF. CDR3 sequence (DNA): TGTGCCAGCTCACCATCAGGCGACGGACCCCAGCATTTT. The chain joins TRBV18 to TRBJ1-5; the D is unclear. Germline assignment: CDR1 KGHSH and CDR2 LQKENI. The CDR3 runs 13 residues. Trimming removed 2 bases from V and 10 bases from J, with 12 bases in between.

CDR3 protein: CASSAQGNNQPQHF. CDR3 sequence (DNA): TGTGCCAGCAGTGCCCAGGGGAACAACCAGCCCCAGCATTTT. This chain connects TRBV27 to TRBJ1-5; the D gene is possibly TRBD1 (6 bases). Germline-derived CDR1 and CDR2 are MNHEY and SMNVEV (reference sequence). The CDR3 sequence is 14 residues long. The ends were cut back, 5 bases at V and 7 bases at J, with 15 bases in the middle.

This sequence joins TRBV4-1 and TRBJ1-4; tentatively, D is TRBD1 (6 bases). V lost 0 bases and J 7 bases, leaving 12 bases between the germline ends. The CDR3 sequence is 15 residues long. Per the germline V gene, CDR1 is MGHRA and CDR2 is YSYEKL. CDR3 DNA: TGCGCCAGCAGCCAAGATGGGGACAACGGTGAAAAACTGTTTTTT. Its protein is CASSQDGDNGEKLFF.

J is TRBJ1-2 and V is TRBV5-5, with D possibly matching TRBD1 (6 bases). The CDR3 spans 15 residues. V was trimmed by 4 bases and J by 2 bases, leaving 15 bases between them. Germline V gene lookup returns CDR1 SGHKS and CDR2 YYEKEE (reference sequence). The CDR3: CASSPHPQGNYGYTF. DNA of the CDR3: TGTGCCAGCAGCCCTCACCCACAGGGAAACTATGGCTACACCTTC.

V usage is TRBV19 and J usage is TRBJ2-7; 9 nucleotides align to TRBD1. After removal of 6 bases from V and 6 bases from J, the junction contained 9 bases not matched to a gene. Germline V CDR1 and CDR2: LNHDA, SQIVND (reference sequence). The CDR3 runs to 14 residues. The CDR3 DNA sequence: TGTGCCAGTAGAAAACGGACAGGGGACGCCGAGCAGTACTTC. The encoded protein is CASRKRTGDAEQYF.

The V gene is TRBV6-5, the J gene TRBJ2-3, with 7 bases aligning to TRBD2. Germline CDR1 MNHEY, CDR2 SVGAGI. The CDR3 has 14 residues. Trimming took 8 bases from V and 4 from J; bases not matched to a gene: 9. The DNA for the CDR3 is TGTGCCAGCCAGACTAGCCTTTCTCCAGATACGCAGTATTTT. Translated, it gives CASQTSLSPDTQYF.

This chain connects TRBV28 to TRBJ2-5; 11 nucleotides line up with TRBD2. There are 17 residues in the CDR3. Germline CDR1 MDHEN, CDR2 SYDVKM. Trimming cost V 2 bases and J 2 bases; bases outside gene matches: 7. CDR3 in amino acids: CASSLTLAGVGQETQYF. The CDR3 DNA is TGTGCCAGCAGTTTAACACTAGCGGGAGTTGGGCAAGAGACCCAGTACTTC.

V and J are TRBV6-5 and TRBJ1-2, with 7 bases fitting TRBD1. With V trimmed by 0 bases and J by 8 bases, 6 bases remained unmatched. Germline CDR1 reads MNHEY; CDR2 reads SVGAGI. CDR3 length: 14 amino acids. The CDR3 DNA is TGTGCCAGCAGTTACTCCGGGACAGTCAGGGGCTACACCTTC. It codes for CASSYSGTVRGYTF.

This rearrangement joins TRBV29-1 to TRBJ2-7; 14 bases are shared with TRBD2. The length of the CDR3 is 15 residues. Germline values: CDR1 SQVTM, CDR2 ANQGSEA. J lost 6 bases, V lost 6 bases, and 10 bases had no gene match. Written as DNA, the CDR3 is TGCAGCGTCTATGGACTAGCGGGAGGATCCGGCGAGCAGTACTTC. Amino acid sequence: CSVYGLAGGSGEQYF.

CDR3 DNA: TGTGCCAGCAGAGACTACAGGGGGGGCACTGAAGCTTTCTTT. Translating it yields CASRDYRGGTEAFF. The rearrangement joins TRBV5-5 to TRBJ1-1; 8 positions match TRBD1. The CDR3 loop spans 14 amino acids. J lost 4 bases, V lost 5 bases, and 7 bases had no gene match. Germline V gene sequence: CDR1 SGHKS, CDR2 YYEKEE (reference sequence).

The rearrangement joins TRBV10-3 to TRBJ2-7; tentative D call: TRBD1 (6 bases). The CDR3 contains 11 residues. V was cut by 6 bases and J by 4 bases, with 7 bases left in between. CDR1 is ENHRY and CDR2 is SYGVKD in the germline V gene. CDR3 nucleotides: TGTGCCATCAGCACAGGGTACGAGCAGTACTTC. Its translation: CAISTGYEQYF.

V and J are TRBV5-1 and TRBJ2-3; 10 bases align to TRBD2. V shed 5 bases, J shed 1 base, and the junction held 4 bases outside the gene matches. The CDR3 is made up of 15 amino acids. Germline V gene lookup returns CDR1 SGHRS and CDR2 YFSETQ. The CDR3 coding sequence is TGCGCCAGCAGGGCCGGGACTAGCGGCACAGATACGCAGTATTTT. Translated, it gives CASRAGTSGTDTQYF. Complete variable domain (other parts from reference TRBV5-1 and TRBJ2-3): KAGVTQTPRYLIKTRGQQVTLSCSPISGHRSVSWYQQTPGQGLQFLFEYFSETQRNKGNFPGRFSGRQFSNSRSEMNVSTLELGDSALYLCASRAGTSGTDTQYFGPGTRLTVL.